These 26 T cell receptor beta chains were all obtained from the same sample, sequenced in a study of blood T cell repertoires in COVID-19. TCRdb's table, derived via immunoSEQ multiplex PCR, lists solely in-frame clones and lacks some. The repertoire includes approximately 120,000 clones, about four fifths of them detected once, and around 13% sits in the top ten. Sample: peripheral blood. These receptor sequences come from a human donor in a cohort sampled during active COVID-19.

This clone was counted between two and nine times. The chain has TRBV4-1 and TRBJ2-7; the D is unclear. Germline V lookup: CDR1 MGHRA, CDR2 YSYEKL. Trimming left V 0 bases short and J 4 bases short, with 7 bases between. The length of the CDR3 is 13 residues. The CDR3 here is CASSQELHYEQYF. CDR3 sequence (DNA): TGCGCCAGCAGCCAAGAATTACATTACGAGCAGTACTTC.

The chain joins TRBV7-9 to TRBJ2-7; TRBD1 matches at 8 bases. Trimming at V came to 5 bases and at J to 3 bases, leaving 3 bases not matched to a gene. The CDR3 extends over 13 amino acids. Germline V gene sequence: CDR1 SEHNR, CDR2 FQNEAQ (reference sequence). For the CDR3, the DNA is TGTGCCAGCAGCCCGGGACAGGTCTACGAGCAGTACTTC. As protein: CASSPGQVYEQYF.

The chain employs TRBV5-1 and TRBJ1-1, with D maybe TRBD1 (5 bases). Germline V gene lookup returns CDR1 SGHRS and CDR2 YFSETQ. CDR3 length: 14 residues. Trimming removed 4 bases at V and 1 base at J, with 11 bases between. CDR3 amino acids: CASSRHRGNTEAFF. DNA for the CDR3: TGCGCCAGCAGCCGACATAGGGGGAACACTGAAGCTTTCTTT.

The chain has TRBV9 and TRBJ1-2; no clear D. Trimming stripped 2 bases from V and 1 base from J, with 15 bases between. The CDR3 consists of 16 residues. Germline V gene lookup returns CDR1 SGDLS and CDR2 YYNGEE. The CDR3 sequence: CASSVSSEHLNYGYTF. CDR3 nucleotides: TGTGCCAGCAGCGTTAGCAGCGAACACCTTAACTATGGCTACACCTTC.

The gene calls are TRBV19 and TRBJ2-5; TRBD1 is a possible D gene (6 bases). This CDR3 region has 18 residues. V gave up 3 bases and J gave up 1 base, with 21 bases separating them. The germline V gene encodes CDR1 LNHDA and CDR2 SQIVND (reference sequence). In DNA form, the CDR3 reads TGTGCCAGTAGTATTATTTTCAGTAGTGGGGGCTCCCAAGAGACCCAGTACTTC. Amino acid sequence: CASSIIFSSGGSQETQYF.

The J gene is TRBJ2-1, the V gene TRBV5-4; 16 positions match TRBD2. Unmatched junction bases numbered 7, after V lost 3 bases and J lost 1 base. Germline-derived CDR1 and CDR2 are SGHNT and YYREEE (reference sequence). The CDR3 length is 19 residues. The CDR3 region has the DNA TGTGCCAGCAGCTCACCGGGACTAGCGGGGGGGCGATCCTACAATGAGCAGTTCTTC. Translation: CASSSPGLAGGRSYNEQFF.

The sample holds one count of this clone. Other DNA sequences in this specimen translate into the identical CDR3. This chain connects TRBV6-5 to TRBJ1-1, with 7 bases lining up with TRBD1. The V and J ends lost 6 bases and 2 bases, in that order; junction bases with no gene match: 6. This CDR3 is built from 14 residues. Germline CDR1 MNHEY, CDR2 SVGAGI. Here the CDR3 reads CASRAGTANTEAFF. CDR3 in DNA: TGTGCCAGCAGGGCCGGGACAGCAAACACTGAAGCTTTCTTT.

The chain joins TRBV19 to TRBJ1-1; 8 bases line up with TRBD1. This CDR3 has 16 residues. Losses at the gene ends were 7 bases for V and 5 bases for J; bases not matched to a gene: 15. CDR1 and CDR2 (germline): LNHDA, SQIVND (reference sequence). The CDR3: CASIPTGDWRGTEAFF. In DNA form, the CDR3 reads TGTGCCAGTATCCCGACAGGGGACTGGAGGGGGACTGAAGCTTTCTTT.

This chain joins TRBV6-5 and TRBJ2-7; 8 nucleotides match TRBD2. This CDR3 contains 16 residues. Per the germline V gene, CDR1 is MNHEY and CDR2 is SVGAGI. The trim removed 4 bases at V and 2 bases at J, leaving 10 bases unmatched. The CDR3 DNA reads TGTGCCAGCAGTTTACAAAGCGGGGGCGCTGCCTACGAGCAGTACTTC. Its protein product is CASSLQSGGAAYEQYF.

Here the CDR3 reads CASSLSGQGAYGYTF. Written as DNA, the CDR3 is TGTGCCAGCAGCTTATCGGGACAGGGGGCTTATGGCTACACCTTC. The chain employs TRBV7-9 and TRBJ1-2, with 12 bases identical to TRBD1. Trimming removed 2 bases from V and 5 bases from J; junction bases left unmatched: 3. Germline V gene sequence: CDR1 SEHNR, CDR2 FQNEAQ (reference sequence). CDR3 size: 15 residues.

The chain uses TRBV5-1 and TRBJ2-5; D call uncertain. CDR1 and CDR2 (germline): SGHRS, YFSETQ. The CDR3 is 13 amino acids. Trimming removed 4 bases at V and 2 bases at J, with 9 bases between. CDR3: CASSPSLQETQYF. The DNA of the CDR3 is TGCGCCAGCAGCCCGAGTCTGCAAGAGACCCAGTACTTC.

This rearrangement joins TRBV5-4 to TRBJ2-2; D might be TRBD1 (5 bases). The CDR3 contains 13 residues. Germline V gene sequence: CDR1 SGHNT, CDR2 YYREEE (reference sequence). V was clipped by 8 bases and J by 2 bases, with 10 bases between them. In nucleotides, the CDR3 is TGTGCCAGTCAAGGGGCAAACACCGGGGAGCTGTTTTTT. It encodes CASQGANTGELFF.

The CDR3 protein is CASRGQNSPLHF. The CDR3 DNA is TGTGCCAGCCGTGGACAAAATTCACCCCTCCACTTT. The chain is built from TRBV12-3 or TRBV12-4 and TRBJ1-6, with D possibly being TRBD1 (5 bases). This CDR3 comprises 12 residues. Trimming took 8 bases from V and 7 from J, leaving 9 bases between them.

The chain employs TRBV19 and TRBJ2-2, with D unresolved. The length of the CDR3 is 13 residues. CDR1 and CDR2 (germline): LNHDA, SQIVND (reference sequence). Trimming took 6 bases from V and 5 from J, leaving 10 bases between them. CDR3 protein: CASSPDITGELFF. The CDR3 nucleotides read TGTGCCAGTAGCCCCGACATTACCGGGGAGCTGTTTTTT.

The chain links TRBV2 to TRBJ2-7; 10 bases are a match to TRBD1. V dropped 7 bases and J dropped 1; count of bases not matched to a gene: 4. The CDR3 is 14 amino acids. Germline lookup yields CDR1 SNHLY and CDR2 FYNNEI. DNA for the CDR3: TGTGCCAGCAAGGGACAGGGGTTGTCCTACGAGCAGTACTTC. It translates to CASKGQGLSYEQYF.

CDR3: CASSLLGRAPPGDTQYF. In nucleotides, the CDR3 is TGTGCCAGCAGTTTATTGGGCAGGGCCCCACCCGGGGATACGCAGTATTTT. The chain employs TRBV27 and TRBJ2-3, with D possibly TRBD1 on 5 matching bases. The CDR3 runs 17 residues. Germline assignment: CDR1 MNHEY and CDR2 SMNVEV (reference sequence). With 1 base removed from V and 6 bases from J, the gap between germline ends came to 20 bases.

The chain combines TRBV4-1 with TRBJ1-2, with TRBD1 matching 7 bases. Trimming took 0 bases from V and 1 from J; bases not matched to a gene: 2. The CDR3 is 15 residues long. Germline V gives CDR1 MGHRA, CDR2 YSYEKL. The CDR3 is CASSQEDRVNYGYTF. In DNA form, the CDR3 reads TGCGCCAGCAGCCAAGAAGACAGGGTTAACTATGGCTACACCTTC.

This chain uses TRBV6-5 with TRBJ1-2, with TRBD1 matching over 7 bases. The V gene end was trimmed by 6 bases and the J gene end by 4 bases; junction bases not matched to a gene: 8. Germline lookup yields CDR1 MNHEY and CDR2 SVGAGI. The CDR3 runs to 14 residues. The CDR3 DNA sequence: TGTGCCAGCAGCGGCCAGGGGGTTTCCTATGGCTACACCTTC. This sequence encodes CASSGQGVSYGYTF.

The gene calls are TRBV2 and TRBJ2-2; no clear D gene. The CDR3 sequence is 11 residues long. Germline V gene lookup returns CDR1 SNHLY and CDR2 FYNNEI. V was shortened by 4 bases and J by 7 bases, with 4 bases between the two germline ends. CDR3 bases: TGTGCCAGCAGTGGGAGCGGGGAGCTGTTTTTT. It is translated as CASSGSGELFF.

The chain joins TRBV11-3 to TRBJ2-1, with a weak D call TRBD2 (6 bases). V lost 2 bases to trimming and J lost 4 bases, with 9 bases between them. There are 14 residues in the CDR3. Germline assignment: CDR1 SGHNT and CDR2 YENEEA. The CDR3 nucleotides read TGTGCCAGCAGCTTACCGGGACTTTACAATGAGCAGTTCTTC. This encodes CASSLPGLYNEQFF.

This chain uses TRBV25-1 with TRBJ2-3; TRBD2 matches 8 bases. Losses at the gene ends were 5 bases for V and 3 bases for J; bases not matched to a gene: 7. The CDR3 runs 15 residues. The germline V gene has CDR1 MGHDK and CDR2 SYGVNS. The CDR3 region is CASSSFGGGTDTQYF. In DNA, the CDR3 is TGTGCCAGCAGTTCCTTCGGGGGGGGGACAGATACGCAGTATTTT.

The chain couples TRBV5-4 to TRBJ1-4; a possible D gene is TRBD1 (6 bases). The CDR3 spans 16 residues. Trimming pared 2 bases from V and 7 bases from J, leaving 18 bases between. The germline V gene encodes CDR1 SGHNT and CDR2 YYREEE (reference sequence). The CDR3 nucleotides are TGTGCCAGCAGCTTAGAGCCGGGACAATGGGGTGAAAAACTGTTTTTT. Translated, it gives CASSLEPGQWGEKLFF.

V and J are TRBV11-2 and TRBJ2-7, with 8 bases aligning to TRBD1. Germline V lookup: CDR1 SGHAT, CDR2 FQNNGV. This CDR3 is built from 17 residues. The V and J ends lost 2 bases and 1 base, in that order; junction bases with no gene match: 10. The CDR3, as DNA: TGTGCCAGCAGCTTAACCGACAGGGGTAAGGGTTCCTACGAGCAGTACTTC. Translated, it gives CASSLTDRGKGSYEQYF.

This chain joins TRBV9 and TRBJ1-2, with 9 positions matching TRBD1. The CDR3 runs 14 residues. V was pared by 3 bases and J by 7 bases, with 7 bases of the junction left unmatched. Germline V gene lookup returns CDR1 SGDLS and CDR2 YYNGEE. The CDR3 reads CASSERQGVTGYTF. For the CDR3, the DNA is TGTGCCAGCAGCGAAAGACAGGGGGTGACTGGCTACACCTTC.

DNA of the CDR3: TGTGCCAGCAGCTTGTCCGGGACTAACCTCTGGGAGACCCAGTACTTC. Amino acids: CASSLSGTNLWETQYF. J is TRBJ2-5 and V is TRBV5-4; TRBD2 agrees at 7 bases. With V trimmed by 1 base and J by 5 bases, 11 bases remained unmatched. CDR1 and CDR2 from the germline V gene are SGHNT and YYREEE (reference sequence). CDR3 size: 16 residues.

This clone was found once. The chain's CDR3 is CASSLLTSGGKNEQFF. CDR3 nucleotides: TGCGCCAGCAGCTTGCTAACTAGCGGGGGGAAGAATGAGCAGTTCTTC. This chain connects TRBV5-1 to TRBJ2-1, with TRBD2 matching over 12 bases. Germline values: CDR1 SGHRS, CDR2 YFSETQ. CDR3 length: 16 amino acids. Trimming at V came to 1 base and at J to 7 bases, leaving 6 bases not matched to a gene.